This T cell receptor (beta chain) comes out of a study of shared clonotypes between healthy human individuals. PCR replicates performed on unsorted PBMC used about 300 ng DNA, 30,000 or so T cell genomes. Sequenced by immunoSEQ multiplex PCR; TCRdb stores in-frame clones only, minus some. The sample has about 560,000 clones, 70% to 80% seen once. V lost 5 bases, J lost 4 bases, and 14 bases lay in between. CDR3 length equals 14 residues. The germline V gene encodes CDR1 SEHNR and CDR2 FQNEAQ (reference sequence). Points on this clone: As yet, its antigen is unknown.

Study observations and caveats: Clonotype sharing among donors, it was expected, would be affected by sequencing depth.

The receptor comes from a woman between 35 and 50 years old in good health. Some clones in this sample may be carry-over from other donors' samples. The V gene is TRBV7-9, the J gene TRBJ1-2; D is possibly TRBD1 (6 bases). Sequenced sample: PBMCs. CDR3 nucleotide sequence: TGTGCCAGCAGCCGAAACACAGGGACCTATGGCTACACCTTC. As protein: CASSRNTGTYGYTF.